The 19 T cell receptor beta chains below all came from one sample that was sequenced in a study of identical twins. TCRdb re-called the 5' RACE reads through MiXCR, storing one row per CDR3 protein. Among about 730,000 distinct CDR3 sequences listed, about 20% were seen once. These same data were also listed under a study on T cells expressing NK-cell markers.

Sequenced input: PBMCs. The receptors were gathered from a woman under 30 in good health.

This clonotype was detected a few times. One junction end disagrees with the germline gene, perhaps due to a read error. V and J are TRBV5-1 and TRBJ2-4, with D possibly being TRBD1 or TRBD2 (5 bases each). Germline assignment: CDR1 SGHRS and CDR2 YFSETQ. The CDR3 consists of 13 residues. CDR3: CASSPSMAGTESF. The CDR3 DNA sequence: TGCGCCAGCAGCCCGAGCATGGCCGGGACGGAGAGCTTC. Drawing the rest from reference TRBV5-1 and TRBJ2-4, the complete variable domain is KAGVTQTPRYLIKTRGQQVTLSCSPISGHRSVSWYQQTPGQGLQFLFEYFSETQRNKGNFPGRFSGRQFSNSRSEMNVSTLELGDSALYLCASSPSMAGTESFGAGTRLSVL.

The rearrangement joins TRBV20-1 to TRBJ2-5, with D tentatively TRBD2 (5 bases). Germline V gene sequence: CDR1 DFQATT, CDR2 SNEGSKA (reference sequence). Trimming removed 1 base at V and 5 bases at J, with 11 bases between. This CDR3 is 13 amino acids long. The DNA of the CDR3 is TGCAGTGCTAGAGGCCTAGCCTGGGAGACCCAGTACTTC. Protein: CSARGLAWETQYF.

This clonotype appeared a single time. The chain employs TRBV27 and TRBJ2-4; TRBD2 matches at 8 bases. Trimming at V came to 4 bases and at J to 9 bases, leaving 8 bases not matched to a gene. The CDR3 is 14 residues long. CDR1 MNHEY and CDR2 SMNVEV come from the germline V gene (reference sequence). The CDR3 here is CASSSGGPRGIQYF. The CDR3 DNA reads as TGTGCCAGCAGTTCGGGAGGGCCCCGGGGCATTCAGTACTTC.

This chain links TRBV20-1 with TRBJ2-1, with TRBD2 identical over 15 bases. Losses at the gene ends were 4 bases for V and 10 bases for J; bases not matched to a gene: 14. The CDR3 consists of 17 residues. Per germline, CDR1 DFQATT and CDR2 SNEGSKA (reference sequence). CDR3 in DNA: TGCAGTGCTAACGGACTAGCGGGAGGGTTATTGTCCCGGGAGCAGTTCTTC. This translates into CSANGLAGGLLSREQFF.

This clonotype was seen more than once but under ten times. The V gene is TRBV6-4, the J gene TRBJ2-3; 9 bases map to TRBD2. V lost 2 bases and J lost 4; bases outside the gene matches: 10. The CDR3 has 17 amino acids. Germline CDR1 and CDR2: MRHNA and SNTAGT. CDR3 residues: CASSDPGERGDSDTQYF. In nucleotides, the CDR3 is TGTGCCAGCAGTGACCCAGGGGAGCGGGGGGATTCAGATACGCAGTATTTT.

This clonotype occurred a few times. V usage is TRBV10-3 and J usage is TRBJ2-6; D not certain. V was pared by 11 bases and J by 0 bases, with 17 bases between. This CDR3 spans 16 amino acids. Looked up from germline, CDR1 is ENHRY and CDR2 is SYGVKD. The CDR3 is CAVGFRAISGANVLTF. The CDR3 DNA sequence: TGTGCCGTCGGTTTCCGGGCCATCTCTGGGGCCAACGTCCTGACTTTC.

As to this clonotype: One end of the junction fails to match germline, which may point to a read error. The chain has TRBV6-5 and TRBJ2-7; D is tentatively TRBD1 or TRBD2 (5 bases each). Germline V lookup: CDR1 MNHEY, CDR2 SVGAGI. This CDR3 contains 14 residues. CDR3 sequence: CVSSYGLGVNEQYF. In DNA form, the CDR3 reads TGTGTCAGCAGTTACGGGCTGGGGGTGAACGAGCAGTACTTC.

This clonotype was seen a few times. V usage is TRBV29-1 and J usage is TRBJ2-1; D is unclear. V lost 4 bases and J lost 8, with 18 bases in between. Germline V lookup: CDR1 SQVTM, CDR2 ANQGSEA. The CDR3 covers 14 residues. The CDR3 is CSVGALIPSDEQFF. The CDR3 DNA sequence: TGCAGCGTTGGGGCCCTCATACCTAGTGATGAGCAGTTCTTC.

J is TRBJ2-3 and V is TRBV7-9; maybe TRBD2 (5 bases). The CDR3 length is 12 residues. The germline gives CDR1 SEHNR, CDR2 FQNEAQ (reference sequence). Between the trimmed V and J ends, which lost 1 base and 9 bases, there was a span of 8 bases. In nucleotides, the CDR3 is TGTGCCAGCAGCTTAGGGGAGTTCACGCAGTATTTT. It translates to CASSLGEFTQYF.

The sample holds a few counts of this clonotype. The genes are TRBV29-1 and TRBJ1-2; tentatively, D is TRBD1 (5 bases). This CDR3 comprises 11 residues. Per the germline V gene, CDR1 is SQVTM and CDR2 is ANQGSEA. Deletions cut 6 bases from V and 11 bases from J, with 16 bases between. The CDR3 is CSVRPGIRYTF. The DNA for the CDR3 is TGCAGCGTAAGGCCAGGGATACGGTACACCTTC.

The CDR3 region is CASSFTGVDTQYF. In DNA form, the CDR3 reads TGTGCCAGCAGTTTTACGGGGGTGGATACGCAGTATTTT. The chain couples TRBV12-3 or TRBV12-4 to TRBJ2-3, with D maybe TRBD2 (6 bases). CDR3 length equals 13 residues. V lost 3 bases to trimming and J lost 6 bases, with 10 bases between them.

This clonotype was counted only a few times. This chain uses TRBV12-3 or TRBV12-4 with TRBJ1-2, with D perhaps TRBD1 (5 bases). This CDR3 is built from 12 residues. V was shortened by 6 bases and J by 7 bases, with 12 bases between the two germline ends. CDR3 region: CASSHLGTGYTF. CDR3 coding DNA: TGTGCCAGCAGCCACCTAGGGACTGGCTACACCTTC.

The chain has TRBV9 and TRBJ1-5, with a weak D call TRBD1 (5 bases). CDR1 and CDR2 (germline): SGDLS, YYNGEE. V dropped 3 bases and J dropped 0 bases, with 10 bases sitting between them. CDR3 length: 15 residues. The CDR3 loop is CASSAQGNSNQPQHF. CDR3 DNA: TGTGCCAGCAGCGCCCAGGGAAATAGCAATCAGCCCCAGCATTTT.

The genes are TRBV10-1 and TRBJ2-7, with D unclear. Trimming pared 0 bases from V and 1 base from J, leaving 10 bases between. Germline-derived CDR1 and CDR2 are WNHNN and SYGVQD (reference sequence). The CDR3 has 15 residues. This chain's CDR3 is CASSESLARSYEQYF. The CDR3 nucleotides read TGCGCCAGCAGTGAGTCTCTCGCGCGTTCCTACGAGCAGTACTTC.

V and J are TRBV27 and TRBJ1-5; 8 nucleotides match TRBD1. Germline CDR1 MNHEY, CDR2 SMNVEV (reference sequence). The ends lost 6 bases at V and 5 bases at J; junction bases unmatched: 9. This CDR3 is built from 15 residues. Here the CDR3 reads CASRLFGQGHQPQHF. The CDR3, as DNA: TGTGCCAGCAGGTTGTTCGGACAGGGCCATCAGCCCCAGCATTTT.

This clonotype was observed a few times. This sequence joins TRBV7-4 and TRBJ2-7, with D uncertain. The germline CDR1 and CDR2 sequences are SGHVT and SQSDAQ. The CDR3 spans 13 residues. V dropped 4 bases and J dropped 3 bases, with 10 bases sitting between them. This chain's CDR3 is CASSSAVFYEQYF. Here the CDR3 DNA reads TGTGCCAGCAGCTCTGCGGTTTTCTACGAGCAGTACTTC.

This chain joins TRBV20-1 and TRBJ2-7; TRBD2 is a possible D gene (6 bases). Germline CDR1 and CDR2: DFQATT and SNEGSKA (reference sequence). V was trimmed by 0 bases and J by 5 bases, leaving 20 bases between them. The CDR3 covers 16 residues. CDR3 coding DNA: TGCAGTGCTAGAGATGAGGGAGGCCGGTTTGGACACGAGCAGTACTTC. Translated, it gives CSARDEGGRFGHEQYF.

V is TRBV11-2 and J is TRBJ2-3, with D perhaps matching TRBD1 or TRBD2 (6 bases each). The CDR3 is 15 residues long. Trimming removed 3 bases at V and 2 bases at J, with 12 bases between. Germline-derived CDR1 and CDR2 are SGHAT and FQNNGV. CDR3 DNA: TGTGCCAGCAGCTTCTGGGGGGCTCCCACAGATACGCAGTATTTT. Translating gives CASSFWGAPTDTQYF.

This clonotype was counted many times. This chain links TRBV5-5 with TRBJ2-7; D gene unclear. Germline V CDR1 and CDR2: SGHKS, YYEKEE (reference sequence). The CDR3 runs to 13 residues. Trimming left V 3 bases short and J 0 bases short, with 7 bases between. The CDR3 loop reads CASSSPDSYEQYF. CDR3 sequence (DNA): TGTGCCAGCAGCTCGCCGGACTCCTACGAGCAGTACTTC.